This is a list of T cell receptor beta chains from one sample in a study of blood T cells in healthy people across ages. TCRdb reprocessed the 5' RACE reads via MiXCR and lists one record per CDR3 protein. Among some 640,000 distinct CDR3 sequences, roughly 49% were seen once, and the ten largest hold roughly a third. Material: blood. The receptors were sampled from a woman aged 60-70 years in good health. CDR3s include the opening cysteine and the closing phenylalanine or tryptophan. The order of the fields is clone size, D gene, V gene, J gene, CDR3 DNA, CDR3 protein. The D gene is left open where the match is weak. Rows give clone size only sometimes, using once, few, many, or a class for an expanded clone.

.,.,TRBV7-6,TRBJ2-5,TGTGCCAGCAGCTTTTGGATATTAGGACAGGACGGGGGCCAAGAGACCCAGTACTTC,CASSFWILGQDGGQETQYF
few,TRBD1,TRBV10-3,TRBJ2-7,TGTGCCATCAGTGACCGGGACAGGGTGGTCTACGAGCAGTACTTC,CAISDRDRVVYEQYF
.,TRBD2,TRBV25-1,TRBJ2-7,TGTGCCAGCAGTGCCGACGCCGGGACTAGCGGGAGGGCCGAGCAGTACTTC,CASSADAGTSGRAEQYF
many,.,TRBV28,TRBJ1-2,TGTGCCAGCAGGTTTCCCGAACGCCAGGGCGGATATGGCTACACCTTC,CASRFPERQGGYGYTF
.,.,TRBV4-3,TRBJ2-1,TGCGCCAGCAGCCCCATCGGGGGGCGGGAGCAGTTCTTC,CASSPIGGREQFF
.,.,TRBV2,TRBJ2-3,TGTGCCAGCAACCCACTCACAGATACGCGGTATTTT,CASNPLTDTRYF
.,TRBD1,TRBV5-1,TRBJ2-7,TGCGCCAGCACCCCACAACCGGGACAGAACTACGAGCAGTACTTC,CASTPQPGQNYEQYF
.,.,TRBV5-1,TRBJ2-7,TGCGCCAGCAGAAGACAGAGTAACTCCTACAATGAGCAGTACTTC,CASRRQSNSYNEQYF
.,.,TRBV28,TRBJ2-6,TGTGCCAGCACGGCGGGACGTTCTGGGGCCAACGTCCTGACTTTC,CASTAGRSGANVLTF
.,.,TRBV4-1,TRBJ2-4,TGCGCCAGCAGCCAACCCCGATGGTCCAAAAACATTCAGTACTTC,CASSQPRWSKNIQYF
many,TRBD2,TRBV25-1,TRBJ2-3,TGTGCCAGCAGTGCGACTAGCGGGTATAGCACAGATACGCAGTATTTT,CASSATSGYSTDTQYF
few,TRBD1,TRBV10-3,TRBJ1-2,TGTGCCATCAGCCCCGGGACAGGGGGAGAGGATGGCTACACCTTC,CAISPGTGGEDGYTF
few,.,TRBV11-2,TRBJ1-2,TGTGCCAGCAGGCATACAGGGTCTACTAACTATGGCTACACCTTC,CASRHTGSTNYGYTF
.,.,TRBV3-1,TRBJ2-1,TGTGCCAGCAGCCACCTACCGAGCTCCTACAATGAGCAGTTCTTC,CASSHLPSSYNEQFF
.,.,TRBV5-1,TRBJ2-1,TGCACCAGCAGCTTGGAGGACAATGAGCAGTTCTTC,CTSSLEDNEQFF
.,.,TRBV20-1,TRBJ2-5,TGCAGTGCTAGTGTCGGGGGTGAGCAGTACTTC,CSASVGGEQYF
few,.,TRBV28,TRBJ2-4,TGTGCCTCTTGCAGGGGAGCCAAAAACATTCAGTACTTC,CASCRGAKNIQYF
few,TRBD1,TRBV7-2,TRBJ2-7,TGTGCCAGCAGCAAAAGACAGGGGACCTCCTACGAGCAGTACTTC,CASSKRQGTSYEQYF
.,.,TRBV27,TRBJ2-7,TGTGCCAGCAGTCGCTCGGTTGGGGAGCAGTACTTC,CASSRSVGEQYF
.,TRBD2,TRBV7-9,TRBJ2-7,TGTGCCAGCAGCCCTTGGAGGACTAGCGGGAGATCCAATGAGCAGTACTTC,CASSPWRTSGRSNEQYF
many,.,TRBV5-5,TRBJ2-5,TGTGCCAGCAGCTTGGCGGGGATTGGTGGGACCCAGTACTTC,CASSLAGIGGTQYF
.,.,TRBV19,TRBJ2-3,TGTGCCAGTAAGAAAGGGCTGTACACAGATACGCAGTATTTT,CASKKGLYTDTQYF
.,.,TRBV12-3/TRBV12-4,TRBJ2-3,TGTGCCAGCAGTACAGGGACGGGAGGAGCGCAGTATTTT,CASSTGTGGAQYF
many,.,TRBV6-2/TRBV6-3,TRBJ2-3,TGTGCCAGCAGTCCCGACAGAGCAAATACGCAGTATTTT,CASSPDRANTQYF
many,TRBD1,TRBV29-1,TRBJ1-2,TGCAGCGTTGAATTTTCGGGGACAGGGGGCCATGGCTACACCTTC,CSVEFSGTGGHGYTF
.,TRBD2,TRBV29-1,TRBJ2-3,TGCAGCGTTGAGAGGCGGGGGATGGATACGCAGTATTTT,CSVERRGMDTQYF
.,TRBD2,TRBV20-1,TRBJ2-3,TGCAGTGCTAGCGGGGGGGAATTCGATACGCAGTATTTT,CSASGGEFDTQYF
.,TRBD2,TRBV27,TRBJ2-1,TGTGCCAGCAGTCGACTAGCGTCGGCCTACAATGAGCAGTTCTTC,CASSRLASAYNEQFF
.,.,TRBV27,TRBJ1-2,TGTGCCAGCAGTTCTACTGCGGGATCCTGGCACGGCTACACCTTC,CASSSTAGSWHGYTF
.,.,TRBV14,TRBJ2-3,TGCGCCAGCAGCCATTCAGATACGCAGTATTTT,CASSHSDTQYF
few,TRBD1,TRBV20-1,TRBJ1-2,TGCAGTGCTAGTCAAAACGCGGGCGGGACAGGGGGAGCCTATGGCTACACCTTC,CSASQNAGGTGGAYGYTF
.,TRBD1,TRBV2,TRBJ2-3,TGTGCCAGCAGTGGGGGACAGAGGGACACAGATACGCAGTATTTT,CASSGGQRDTDTQYF
.,.,TRBV7-2,TRBJ1-5,TGTGCCAGCAGCTTAGCGCTAACGGCAGGGGGCAATCAGCCCCAGCATTTT,CASSLALTAGGNQPQHF
.,.,TRBV7-3,TRBJ1-6,TGTGCCAGCAGCCCTACAGGGAACAATTCACCCCTCCACTTT,CASSPTGNNSPLHF
few,.,TRBV7-2,TRBJ2-1,TGTGCCAGCAGATATCAGGTCGGTGCGATCAATGAGCAGTTCTTC,CASRYQVGAINEQFF
few,.,TRBV5-5,TRBJ2-7,TGTGCCAGCAGCTTGGCCGTGGGGTACGAGCAGTACTTC,CASSLAVGYEQYF
.,.,TRBV4-2,TRBJ2-5,TGTGCCAGCAGCCAAGATGGAGGGGATGGGAATGAGCAGTACTTC,CASSQDGGDGNEQYF
.,.,TRBV6-2/TRBV6-3,TRBJ1-1,TGTGCCAGCAGTAACGGGGGAGGGATTGAAGCTTTCTTT,CASSNGGGIEAFF
.,.,TRBV7-9,TRBJ1-4,TGTGCCAGCAGCTCCTTTACAGGACCTAATGAAAAACTGTTTTTT,CASSSFTGPNEKLFF
.,.,TRBV12-3/TRBV12-4,TRBJ1-6,TGTGCCAGCAGTCTACACGCGTCTAATTCACCCCTCCACTTT,CASSLHASNSPLHF
once,.,TRBV20-1,TRBJ2-5,TGCAGTGCTAGAGGTGGAGGGGCCGGAGAGACCCAGTACTTC,CSARGGGAGETQYF
few,.,TRBV20-1,TRBJ2-3,TGCAGTGGACTCCCTCGAGGGGACGGCACAGATACGCAGTATTTT,CSGLPRGDGTDTQYF
few,.,TRBV7-9,TRBJ2-7,TGTGCCAGCAGCTTCTCGAGCCGACCCTACGAGCAGTACTTC,CASSFSSRPYEQYF
.,.,TRBV7-2,TRBJ2-7,TGTGCCAGCGGCGAGAGTATGTACGAGCAGTACTTC,CASGESMYEQYF
.,.,TRBV18,TRBJ1-2,TGTGCCAGCTCACCAGAAAATCGGGACAACTATGGCTACACCTTC,CASSPENRDNYGYTF
.,.,TRBV20-1,TRBJ2-1,TGCAGTGCTGTAGGGGGGGCCAATGAGCAGTTCTTC,CSAVGGANEQFF
few,TRBD1,TRBV7-9,TRBJ2-2,TGTGCCAGCAGCCCGCGGACAGGGCCAGAACCCCGGGAGCTGTTTTTT,CASSPRTGPEPRELFF
.,.,TRBV25-1,TRBJ2-4,TGTGCCAGCAGTGAGAGCTCCAAAAACATTCAGTACTTC,CASSESSKNIQYF
.,.,TRBV27,TRBJ2-4,TGTGCCAGCAGACCTACGACGCAAAACATTCAGTACTTC,CASRPTTQNIQYF
once,.,TRBV5-1,TRBJ1-2,TGCGCCAGCAGCGAGTCTATACGTACAGGGCCAGGAGGCTACACCTTC,CASSESIRTGPGGYTF